Shown below are 2 T cell receptor beta chains from a single sample sequenced in a study of blood T cell repertoires in COVID-19. Generated by immunoSEQ multiplex PCR, the TCRdb table keeps only in-frame clones and is missing some. The repertoire includes 100,000 or so clones, about four fifths of them detected once, and 2% sits in the top ten. The source material was peripheral blood. Source of these receptors: a man aged 70-80 years with active or convalescent COVID-19.

A few counts support this clone. This sequence joins TRBV19 and TRBJ1-3; 8 bases agree with TRBD1. Germline V gene data show CDR1 as LNHDA and CDR2 as SQIVND (reference sequence). This CDR3 comprises 16 residues. Trimming cost V 5 bases and J 0 bases; bases outside gene matches: 6. CDR3 DNA sequence: TGTGCCAGTAGTGATCCGACAGGGGTCTCTGGAAACACCATATATTTT. Its translation: CASSDPTGVSGNTIYF.

The chain couples TRBV5-4 to TRBJ2-1; D is possibly TRBD2 (5 bases). V was shortened by 0 bases and J by 10 bases, with 8 bases between the two germline ends. The CDR3 extends over 12 amino acids. The germline CDR1 and CDR2 sequences are SGHNT and YYREEE (reference sequence). CDR3 DNA sequence: TGTGCCAGCAGCTTGGAAGGACTCGAGCAGTTCTTC. Translation gives CASSLEGLEQFF.